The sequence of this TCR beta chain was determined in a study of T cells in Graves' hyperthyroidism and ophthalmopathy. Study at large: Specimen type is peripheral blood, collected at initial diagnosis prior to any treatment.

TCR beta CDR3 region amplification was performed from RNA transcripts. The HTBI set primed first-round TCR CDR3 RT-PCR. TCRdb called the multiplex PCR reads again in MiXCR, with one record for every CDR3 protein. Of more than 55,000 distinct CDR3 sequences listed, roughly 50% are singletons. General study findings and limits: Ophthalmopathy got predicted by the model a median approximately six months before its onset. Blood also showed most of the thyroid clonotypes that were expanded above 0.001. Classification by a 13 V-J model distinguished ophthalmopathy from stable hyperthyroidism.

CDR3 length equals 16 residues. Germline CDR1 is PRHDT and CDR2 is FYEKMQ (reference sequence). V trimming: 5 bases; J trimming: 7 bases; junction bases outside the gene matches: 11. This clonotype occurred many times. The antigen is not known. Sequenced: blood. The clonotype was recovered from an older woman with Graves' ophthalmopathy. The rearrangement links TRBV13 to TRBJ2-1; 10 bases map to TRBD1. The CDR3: CASSPPVRTGGNEQFF. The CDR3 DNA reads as TGTGCCAGCAGCCCTCCTGTCCGGACAGGGGGAAATGAGCAGTTCTTC.